This T cell receptor (beta chain) was sequenced during a study of T cell repertoires in cytomegalovirus infection. CDR3 size: 16 residues. The germline V gene encodes CDR1 SGDLS and CDR2 YYNGEE. V trimming: 2 bases; J trimming: 0 bases; junction bases outside the gene matches: 6. From the reads, TCRdb called clonotypes with MiXCR, one entry per CDR3 protein. This table has 500,000 to 600,000 distinct CDR3 sequences, 15% to 20% appearing once. This clonotype was counted between two and nine times. Input material: CD8+ T cells from PBMCs. The gene calls are TRBV9 and TRBJ1-2, with 8 bases matching TRBD1. This clonotype was obtained from a human donor in good health (CMV status not recorded). Some clones in this sample may be carry-over from other donors' samples. Here the CDR3 reads CASSVGQGRTNYGYTF. CDR3 sequence (DNA): TGTGCCAGCAGCGTCGGACAGGGCCGAACTAACTATGGCTACACCTTC.